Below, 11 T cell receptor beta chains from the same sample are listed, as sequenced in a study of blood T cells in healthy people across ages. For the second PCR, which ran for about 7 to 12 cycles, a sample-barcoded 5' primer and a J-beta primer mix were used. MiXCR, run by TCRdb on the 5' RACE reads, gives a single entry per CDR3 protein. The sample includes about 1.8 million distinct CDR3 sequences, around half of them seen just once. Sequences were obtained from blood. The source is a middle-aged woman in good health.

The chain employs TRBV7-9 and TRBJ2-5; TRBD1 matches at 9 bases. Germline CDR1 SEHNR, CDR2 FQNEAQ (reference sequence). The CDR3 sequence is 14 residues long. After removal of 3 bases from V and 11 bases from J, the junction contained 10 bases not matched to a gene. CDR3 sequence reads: CASSFGQGYNEQYF. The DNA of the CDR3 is TGTGCCAGCAGCTTCGGACAGGGGTACAATGAGCAGTACTTC.

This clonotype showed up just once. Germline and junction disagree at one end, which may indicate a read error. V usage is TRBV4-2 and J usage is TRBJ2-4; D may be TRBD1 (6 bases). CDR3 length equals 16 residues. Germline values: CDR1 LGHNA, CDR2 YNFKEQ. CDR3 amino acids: CASCHSGDSAKNIQYF. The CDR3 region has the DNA TGTGCCAGCTGCCATTCAGGGGATAGCGCCAAAAACATTCAGTACTTC.

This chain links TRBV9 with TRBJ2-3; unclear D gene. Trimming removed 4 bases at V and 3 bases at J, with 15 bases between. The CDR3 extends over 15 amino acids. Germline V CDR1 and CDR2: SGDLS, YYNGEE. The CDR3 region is CASSTSGVTTDTQYF. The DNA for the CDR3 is TGTGCCAGCAGCACCTCCGGAGTAACTACAGATACGCAGTATTTT.

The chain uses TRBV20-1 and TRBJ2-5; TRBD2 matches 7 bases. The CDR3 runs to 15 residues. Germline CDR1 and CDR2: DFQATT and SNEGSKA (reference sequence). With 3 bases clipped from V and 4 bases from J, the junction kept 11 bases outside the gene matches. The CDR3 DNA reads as TGCAGTGCTAGGACGACTAGCTTCATTAGAGAGACCCAGTACTTC. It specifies CSARTTSFIRETQYF.

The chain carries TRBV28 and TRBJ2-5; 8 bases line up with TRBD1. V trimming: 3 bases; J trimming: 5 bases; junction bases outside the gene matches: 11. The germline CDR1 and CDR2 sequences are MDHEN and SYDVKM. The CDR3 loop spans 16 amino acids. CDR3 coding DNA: TGTGCCAGCAGTTTGTTTGCAGGGGGCAGTTGGGAGACCCAGTACTTC. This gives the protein CASSLFAGGSWETQYF.

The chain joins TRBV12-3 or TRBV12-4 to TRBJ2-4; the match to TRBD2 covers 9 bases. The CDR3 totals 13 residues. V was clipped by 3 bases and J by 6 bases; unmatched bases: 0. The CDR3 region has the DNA TGTGCCAGCAGTTTGGGACTAGCAAACATTCAGTACTTC. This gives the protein CASSLGLANIQYF.

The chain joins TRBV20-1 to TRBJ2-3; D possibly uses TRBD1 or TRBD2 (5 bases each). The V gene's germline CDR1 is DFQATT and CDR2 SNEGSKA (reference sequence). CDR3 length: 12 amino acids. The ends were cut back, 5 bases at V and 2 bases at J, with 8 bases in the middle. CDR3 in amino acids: CSAWGNTDTQYF. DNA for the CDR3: TGCAGTGCTTGGGGGAACACAGATACGCAGTATTTT.

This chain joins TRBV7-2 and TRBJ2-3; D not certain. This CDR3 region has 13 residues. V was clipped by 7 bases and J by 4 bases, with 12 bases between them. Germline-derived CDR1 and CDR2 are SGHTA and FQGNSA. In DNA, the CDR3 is TGTGCCAGCAACCCTCTAACGGCAGATACGCAGTATTTT. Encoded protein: CASNPLTADTQYF.

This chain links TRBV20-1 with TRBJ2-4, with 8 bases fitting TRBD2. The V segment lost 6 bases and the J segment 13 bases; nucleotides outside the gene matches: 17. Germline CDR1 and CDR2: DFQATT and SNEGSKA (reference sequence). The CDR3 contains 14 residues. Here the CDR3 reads CSATSGGYYNEQYF. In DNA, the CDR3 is TGCAGTGCCACCAGCGGGGGATACTACAATGAGCAGTACTTC.

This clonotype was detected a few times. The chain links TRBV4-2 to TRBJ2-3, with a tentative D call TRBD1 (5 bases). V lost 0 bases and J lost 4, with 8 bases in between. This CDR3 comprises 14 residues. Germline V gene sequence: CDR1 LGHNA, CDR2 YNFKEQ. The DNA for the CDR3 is TGTGCCAGCAGCCAAGAAGGGGCGGCAGATACGCAGTATTTT. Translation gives CASSQEGAADTQYF.

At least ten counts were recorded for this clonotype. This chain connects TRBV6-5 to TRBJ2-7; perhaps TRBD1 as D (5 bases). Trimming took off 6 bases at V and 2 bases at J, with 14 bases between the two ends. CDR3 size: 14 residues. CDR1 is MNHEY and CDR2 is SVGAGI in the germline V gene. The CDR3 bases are TGTGCCAGCAGCCCGACTGGGGCCGCCTACGAGCAGTACTTC. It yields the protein CASSPTGAAYEQYF.